This TCR beta chain was sequenced during a study of blood T cell repertoires in COVID-19. Here immunoSEQ multiplex PCR was the method, and the copy in TCRdb shows in-frame clones only, minus some. The sample consists of around 300,000 clones, around 89% of them appearing once. V dropped 2 bases and J dropped 4 bases, with 14 bases sitting between them. The germline V gene has CDR1 ENHRY and CDR2 SYGVKD. The CDR3 covers 15 residues. Seattle participants joined during active infection and were tracked over time. The sample comprised peripheral blood. The rearrangement joins TRBV10-3 to TRBJ1-2, with a tentative D call TRBD1 (6 bases). The sequence was collected from a woman in her twenties or thirties with COVID-19, enrolled during active disease. The CDR3: CAISEENRARYGYTF. The DNA of the CDR3 is TGTGCCATCAGTGAGGAGAACAGGGCCCGCTATGGCTACACCTTC.